Shown below are 25 T cell receptor beta chains from a single sample sequenced in a study of blood T cell repertoires in COVID-19. Clones were sequenced by immunoSEQ multiplex PCR, and TCRdb holds only the in-frame ones, with some missing. The sample carries around 230,000 clones, 70% to 90% recorded once. The sample consisted of peripheral blood. The receptors were sampled from a man in his fifties or sixties with COVID-19, enrolled during active disease.

This rearrangement joins TRBV5-1 to TRBJ1-2, with D tentatively TRBD1 (5 bases). CDR3 size: 13 residues. Germline CDR1 and CDR2: SGHRS and YFSETQ. V lost 0 bases to trimming and J lost 2 bases, with 5 bases between them. CDR3 DNA sequence: TGCGCCAGCAGCTTGGGACAGAACTATGGCTACACCTTC. Residues: CASSLGQNYGYTF.

The chain employs TRBV29-1 and TRBJ1-2; D unclear. Trimming removed 7 bases at V and 1 base at J, with 13 bases between. Germline CDR1 is SQVTM and CDR2 is ANQGSEA. CDR3 length: 13 amino acids. CDR3 in DNA: TGCAGCGGCTCGACTGATCTTAACTATGGCTACACCTTC. Its translation: CSGSTDLNYGYTF.

The J gene is TRBJ2-7, the V gene TRBV12-3 or TRBV12-4, with 9 bases that match TRBD1. There are 13 residues in the CDR3. Losses at the gene ends were 5 bases for V and 3 bases for J; bases not matched to a gene: 2. CDR3 coding DNA: TGTGCCAGCAGTCGGGACAGGGTCTACGAGCAGTACTTC. It encodes CASSRDRVYEQYF.

The rearrangement uses TRBV2 and TRBJ2-1; 8 bases map to TRBD2. The CDR3 contains 13 residues. Losses at the gene ends were 6 bases for V and 8 bases for J; bases not matched to a gene: 6. Germline assignment: CDR1 SNHLY and CDR2 FYNNEI. The CDR3: CASSAGLGYEQFF. CDR3 DNA: TGTGCCAGCAGCGCGGGACTAGGCTATGAGCAGTTCTTC.

CDR3 in amino acids: CASSQRAARVSSYEQYF. In DNA, the CDR3 is TGTGCCAGTAGTCAGCGGGCGGCCCGGGTCAGCTCCTACGAGCAGTACTTC. The V call is TRBV19, the J call TRBJ2-7; tentative D call: TRBD2 (6 bases). Trimming took 5 bases from V and 0 from J, leaving 20 bases between them. Germline-derived CDR1 and CDR2 are LNHDA and SQIVND (reference sequence). The CDR3 contains 17 residues.

The gene calls are TRBV6-2 or TRBV6-3 and TRBJ2-5; 7 bases line up with TRBD2. CDR1 is MNHEY and CDR2 is SVGEGT in the germline V gene. Germline trimming cut 1 base from V and 5 bases from J; bases unmatched to any gene: 1. The CDR3 sequence is 13 residues long. CDR3 region: CASSYWTRETQYF. CDR3 DNA: TGTGCCAGCAGTTACTGGACTAGGGAGACCCAGTACTTC.

This rearrangement joins TRBV2 to TRBJ2-1; a possible D gene is TRBD1 (5 bases). Between the trimmed V and J ends, which lost 3 bases and 4 bases, there was a span of 7 bases. Germline CDR1 SNHLY, CDR2 FYNNEI. The CDR3 is 13 amino acids. DNA of the CDR3: TGTGCCAGCAGTGAGGACACTTACAATGAGCAGTTCTTC. Encoded protein: CASSEDTYNEQFF.

In nucleotides, the CDR3 is TGTGCCAGCAGTTTTTCCAGCTATGGCTACACCTTC. Its protein is CASSFSSYGYTF. The rearrangement links TRBV12-3 or TRBV12-4 to TRBJ1-2; no clear D gene. There are 12 residues in the CDR3. Trimming left V 3 bases short and J 4 bases short, with 6 bases between.

The J gene is TRBJ2-1, the V gene TRBV2; 12 bases map to TRBD2. CDR1 and CDR2 from the germline V gene are SNHLY and FYNNEI. The CDR3 has 15 residues. With 6 bases clipped from V and 6 bases from J, the junction kept 6 bases outside the gene matches. The CDR3 loop is CASSPLAGGRNEQFF. As DNA, the CDR3 is TGTGCCAGCAGCCCACTAGCGGGAGGACGCAATGAGCAGTTCTTC.

This rearrangement joins TRBV3-1 (or the pseudogene TRBV3-2) to TRBJ2-3; 9 bases match TRBD1. Per germline, CDR1 LGHDT and CDR2 YNNKEL (reference sequence). This CDR3 has 15 residues. The ends lost 4 bases at V and 2 bases at J; junction bases unmatched: 4. The CDR3 DNA reads as TGTGCCAGCAGCCCACGGACAGGGGTCACAGATACGCAGTATTTT. Protein sequence: CASSPRTGVTDTQYF.

CDR3 amino acids: CASSLEAAHSTDTQYF. The DNA of the CDR3 is TGCGCCAGCAGCTTGGAGGCGGCACATAGCACAGATACGCAGTATTTT. This chain joins TRBV5-1 and TRBJ2-3; no clear D. V lost 0 bases and J 0 bases, leaving 11 bases between the germline ends. CDR3 length equals 16 residues. The germline CDR1 and CDR2 sequences are SGHRS and YFSETQ.

This chain connects TRBV11-2 to TRBJ2-1, with D perhaps TRBD2 (7 bases). Germline values: CDR1 SGHAT, CDR2 FQNNGV. The ends were cut back, 3 bases at V and 5 bases at J, with 14 bases in the middle. The CDR3 runs 15 residues. In nucleotides, the CDR3 is TGTGCCAGCAGCTTTTTGCGGGGGCCGAACAATGAGCAGTTCTTC. Translated, it gives CASSFLRGPNNEQFF.

This clone was observed once. The chain links TRBV10-3 to TRBJ2-1; the match to TRBD1 covers 10 bases. Germline CDR1 reads ENHRY; CDR2 reads SYGVKD. The CDR3 runs to 14 residues. V was pared by 7 bases and J by 5 bases, with 5 bases of the junction left unmatched. CDR3 sequence (DNA): TGTGCCATCACTCGACAGGGGGCTGACAATGAGCAGTTCTTC. It codes for CAITRQGADNEQFF.

The V gene is TRBV3-1 (or the pseudogene TRBV3-2), the J gene TRBJ2-1; TRBD2 agrees at 8 bases. Germline V CDR1 and CDR2: LGHDT, YNNKEL (reference sequence). The CDR3 runs to 16 residues. V was clipped by 1 base and J by 9 bases; unmatched bases: 11. The CDR3 here is CASSQVVTGGPGEQFF. The CDR3 region has the DNA TGTGCCAGCAGCCAAGTCGTTACGGGAGGGCCGGGTGAGCAGTTCTTC.

The rearrangement uses TRBV4-2 and TRBJ2-2, with TRBD2 matching 14 bases. The V gene end was trimmed by 3 bases and the J gene end by 5 bases; junction bases not matched to a gene: 8. Germline CDR1 is LGHNA and CDR2 is YNFKEQ. The CDR3 contains 18 residues. The CDR3 is CASSQPGTSGRKTGELFF. CDR3 coding DNA: TGTGCCAGCAGCCAGCCGGGGACTAGCGGGAGAAAAACCGGGGAGCTGTTTTTT.

This clone was picked up a small number of times. The V gene is TRBV7-9, the J gene TRBJ2-5; D perhaps matches TRBD1 (5 bases). Trimming took 2 bases from V and 3 from J, leaving 7 bases between them. Germline CDR1 is SEHNR and CDR2 is FQNEAQ (reference sequence). There are 13 residues in the CDR3. The CDR3 loop reads CASSLTREETQYF. For the CDR3, the DNA is TGTGCCAGCAGCTTAACCAGGGAAGAGACCCAGTACTTC.

This clone was seen once. The chain combines TRBV28 with TRBJ1-2, with 7 bases identical to TRBD1. The CDR3 covers 12 residues. In germline, CDR1 is MDHEN, CDR2 SYDVKM. After removal of 10 bases from V and 4 bases from J, the junction contained 6 bases not matched to a gene. CDR3 in amino acids: CATTGVGYGYTF. The CDR3 nucleotides are TGTGCCACAACAGGGGTCGGCTATGGCTACACCTTC.

As for this clone: Other DNA sequences of this sample code for an identical CDR3. The chain recombines TRBV7-2 with TRBJ2-3; TRBD2 matches at 7 bases. The CDR3 totals 15 residues. The trim removed 3 bases at V and 1 base at J, leaving 4 bases unmatched. Germline V gene lookup returns CDR1 SGHTA and CDR2 FQGNSA. The CDR3 sequence is CASSLTGGGTDTQYF. CDR3 sequence (DNA): TGTGCCAGCAGCTTGACGGGGGGAGGCACAGATACGCAGTATTTT.

The CDR3 loop reads CASRALPYEQYF. The CDR3 nucleotides are TGTGCCAGCAGGGCCCTTCCATACGAGCAGTACTTC. The chain couples TRBV2 to TRBJ2-7; D is undetermined. This CDR3 comprises 12 residues. Germline CDR1 reads SNHLY; CDR2 reads FYNNEI. V lost 6 bases, J lost 4 bases, and 10 bases lay in between.

The genes are TRBV7-9 and TRBJ1-1; 7 bases are a match to TRBD1. CDR3 length: 14 residues. J lost 4 bases, V lost 5 bases, and 7 bases had no gene match. The germline gives CDR1 SEHNR, CDR2 FQNEAQ (reference sequence). The CDR3 here is CASSPRAGGTEAFF. The CDR3, as DNA: TGTGCCAGCAGCCCCCGGGCAGGGGGCACTGAAGCTTTCTTT.

This chain uses TRBV2 with TRBJ2-7, with D possibly being TRBD2 (7 bases). The V gene lost 6 bases and the J gene lost 6 bases, with 12 bases spanning the gap. Germline-derived CDR1 and CDR2 are SNHLY and FYNNEI. This CDR3 region has 12 residues. DNA for the CDR3: TGTGCCAGCAGCCAGGGGAGGGCCGAGCAGTACTTC. Protein product: CASSQGRAEQYF.

The chain employs TRBV12-3 or TRBV12-4 and TRBJ1-2; D not certain. There are 13 residues in the CDR3. Trimming pared 7 bases from V and 7 bases from J, leaving 16 bases between. The CDR3: CASTRTGEGGYTF. The CDR3 coding sequence is TGTGCCAGCACCCGGACGGGCGAGGGTGGCTACACCTTC.

This chain links TRBV7-9 with TRBJ2-3; 10 bases are a match to TRBD2. The CDR3 spans 17 residues. Per the germline V gene, CDR1 is SEHNR and CDR2 is FQNEAQ (reference sequence). V shed 4 bases and J 6 bases; nucleotides not matched to a gene: 13. CDR3: CASSSKGLAGADDTQYF. CDR3 DNA: TGTGCCAGCAGCTCCAAGGGGCTAGCGGGGGCCGATGATACGCAGTATTTT.

The J gene is TRBJ2-1, the V gene TRBV5-1; 8 nucleotides match TRBD2. Germline V lookup: CDR1 SGHRS, CDR2 YFSETQ. The CDR3 is made up of 18 amino acids. The junction had 12 bases not matched to a gene; V was cut back by 4 bases and J by 0 bases. The CDR3: CASSEERLATSSYNEQFF. The DNA of the CDR3 is TGCGCCAGCAGCGAAGAGAGACTAGCGACGAGCTCCTACAATGAGCAGTTCTTC.

The chain carries TRBV6-2 or TRBV6-3 and TRBJ2-1; possible D gene TRBD1, 6 bases. The ends were cut back, 6 bases at V and 9 bases at J, with 9 bases in the middle. The germline V gene encodes CDR1 MNHEY and CDR2 SVGEGT. The CDR3 length is 11 residues. The CDR3 DNA sequence: TGTGCCAGCAGCCAAGGGGGTGAGCAGTTCTTC. It yields the protein CASSQGGEQFF.